These T cell receptor beta chains were read from a single sample in a study of OX40 agonist ivuxolimab in advanced cancers. Data came from immunoSEQ multiplex PCR; TCRdb stores just in-frame clones and leaves some out. Counted here are approximately 60,000 clones, over 80% occurring once; the ten biggest clones make up 25% to 35%. The specimen was CD4+ or CD8+ T cells sorted from blood, collected in a trial of the OX40 agonist ivuxolimab. The receptors stem from an adult with an advanced solid tumor such as melanoma, head and neck, liver or kidney cancer. The conserved cysteine and the conserved F or W are not part of the CDR3 here. Only some rows state a clone size, as once, few, many or a class for expanded clones.

j_gene	abundance	len	v_gene	CDR3aa
TRBJ2-1	-	14	TRBV7-9	ASSLQDRGSYNEQF
TRBJ2-5	few	12	TRBV25-1	ASSERGHQETQY
TRBJ2-7	-	12	TRBV7-9	ASSLDNGDYEQY
TRBJ1-4	-	13	TRBV6-5	ASSYSRGRKEKLF
TRBJ2-2	-	13	TRBV30	AWSVLLGEAGELF
TRBJ2-7	-	14	TRBV11-2	ASSLGRDRVVEEQY
TRBJ1-5	-	10	TRBV6-1	ASGSGVQPQH
TRBJ1-5	-	11	TRBV23-1	ASSQSKAQPQH
TRBJ2-3	-	12	TRBV19	ASSIFRVAGEQY
TRBJ2-7	-	11	TRBV19	ASSINTGYEQY
TRBJ2-7	-	11	TRBV5-5	ASLRERAYEQY
TRBJ1-5	-	13	TRBV6-6	ASGQTGGTGQPQH
TRBJ2-7	-	12	TRBV6-1	ASTPGTRAYEQY
TRBJ1-2	once	9	TRBV28	ASSTNYGYT
TRBJ1-5	-	12	TRBV7-9	ASSSLNSNQPQH
TRBJ1-2	-	11	TRBV7-9	ASSLGSTELKS
TRBJ2-6	-	14	TRBV7-9	ASSLAQGSGANVLT
TRBJ1-5	-	17	TRBV7-8	ASSLIFLQGRASNQPQH
TRBJ2-7	few	11	TRBV29-1	SVEGQGAEEQY
TRBJ1-1	-	10	TRBV7-2	ASSLKVTEAF
TRBJ2-4	-	12	TRBV10-1	ASSDYEGVNIQY
TRBJ2-7	-	13	TRBV30	AWSKALLNSYEQY
TRBJ2-1	-	12	TRBV19	ASSKGSSYNEQF
TRBJ1-3	-	13	TRBV7-6	ASSLAGFSGNTIY
TRBJ2-1	-	15	TRBV5-8	ASSSGTGQFSVNEQF
TRBJ2-1	-	15	TRBV7-2	ASSARPPGLAGNEQF
TRBJ1-4	-	13	TRBV21-1	ASSRSDLINEKLF
TRBJ2-7	once	12	TRBV5-6	ASSLSGEGYEQY
TRBJ1-3	-	11	TRBV30	AWSVGDRHTIY
TRBJ1-6	-	13	TRBV7-2	ASSLDWAGNSPLH
TRBJ1-2	-	13	TRBV2	ASTLGQGGIGGYT
TRBJ1-5	-	12	TRBV27	ASSRQGAGQPQH
TRBJ2-1	-	13	TRBV9	ASSGGVWDYNEQF
TRBJ2-2	-	12	TRBV5-1	ASSVGHRTGELF
TRBJ1-1	-	13	TRBV5-1	ASSLAAGEVTEAF
TRBJ2-7	-	11	TRBV10-1	ASSVRGGYEQY
TRBJ2-5	-	11	TRBV9	ASSVNSWETQY
TRBJ1-1	-	14	TRBV11-2	ASSFLRGRSGTEAF
TRBJ2-2	-	15	TRBV5-4	ASSHPPGQGHAGELF
TRBJ1-2	-	12	TRBV29-1	SVVLPEANYGYT
TRBJ2-1	-	13	TRBV6-6	ASIDGLAGYNEQF
TRBJ2-3	-	13	TRBV7-9	ASSLRQGGTDTQY
TRBJ2-7	-	10	TRBV6-1	ASSELAGGQY
TRBJ1-1	few	11	TRBV29-1	SVRDSHETEAF
TRBJ2-7	-	13	TRBV6-5	ASSYEYRTAYEQY
TRBJ1-5	-	14	TRBV5-8	ASSHSPRQYNQPQH
TRBJ1-1	-	12	TRBV7-8	ASSLLSLNTEAF